This T cell receptor (beta chain) was documented in a study of blood T cell repertoires in COVID-19. For the study at large: COVID-19 samples, acute and convalescent, were from the United States, Italy and Spain.

Sequenced by immunoSEQ multiplex PCR; TCRdb stores in-frame clones only, minus some. In the table there are about 400,000 clones, around 86% of which are singletons. The V gene's germline CDR1 is SEHNR and CDR2 FQNEAQ (reference sequence). V was clipped by 6 bases and J by 10 bases; unmatched bases: 13. The CDR3 runs to 14 residues. Sequences were obtained from peripheral blood. The V gene is TRBV7-9, the J gene TRBJ2-3; 7 bases fit TRBD1. This clonotype was obtained from a human donor in a cohort sampled during active COVID-19. CDR3 nucleotides: TGTGCCAGCAGGGGGTTAGGGGGCCCCTCAGCGCAGTATTTT. Protein: CASRGLGGPSAQYF. The full variable domain, rest sourced from reference TRBV7-9 and TRBJ2-3, is DTGVSQNPRHKITKRGQNVTFRCDPISEHNRLYWYRQTLGQGPEFLTYFQNEAQLEKSRLLSDRFSAERPKGSFSTLEIQRTEQGDSAMYLCASRGLGGPSAQYFGPGTRLTVL.